Each of the 20 T cell receptor beta chains below was sequenced from the same sample in a study of T cells in Graves' hyperthyroidism and ophthalmopathy. Researchers amplified the TCR beta CDR3 regions from RNA transcripts. Using the HTBI primer set, a first-round RT-PCR was run on the TCR CDR3. In TCRdb, the multiplex PCR reads were re-called with MiXCR into one record per CDR3 protein. The table shows some 510,000 distinct CDR3 sequences, with around 20% occurring only once. Sample: blood. The source is a man between 18 and 29 years old with Graves' hyperthyroidism.

This clonotype was recorded many times. The genes are TRBV28 and TRBJ1-1; D gene unclear. V was cut by 3 bases and J by 3 bases, with 8 bases left in between. Germline assignment: CDR1 MDHEN and CDR2 SYDVKM. CDR3 size: 13 residues. CDR3 sequence: CASSFLLYTEAFF. The CDR3 nucleotides read TGTGCCAGCAGTTTCCTCCTTTACACTGAAGCTTTCTTT.

Many counts were recorded for this clonotype. Here the CDR3 DNA reads TGTGCCAGCAGGGGAACAGGGGGCCATCCTGGAAACACCATATATTTT. Encoded protein: CASRGTGGHPGNTIYF. The rearrangement uses TRBV25-1 and TRBJ1-3; 9 bases agree with TRBD1. CDR3 length equals 16 residues. Germline values: CDR1 MGHDK, CDR2 SYGVNS. The V gene end was trimmed by 6 bases and the J gene end by 2 bases; junction bases not matched to a gene: 8.

This clonotype has more than one count but fewer than ten. The chain recombines TRBV7-6 with TRBJ2-5; no firm D call. The CDR3 consists of 16 residues. Between the trimmed V and J ends, which lost 2 bases and 1 base, there was a span of 14 bases. Germline V CDR1 and CDR2: SGHVS, FNYEAQ. The CDR3 reads CASSLSPPGSQETQYF. The CDR3 DNA reads as TGTGCCAGCAGCTTAAGCCCCCCAGGAAGCCAAGAGACCCAGTACTTC.

The rearrangement links TRBV6-1 to TRBJ2-7, with TRBD2 matching over 11 bases. This CDR3 is 12 amino acids long. V shed 11 bases, J shed 3 bases, and the junction held 3 bases outside the gene matches. In germline, CDR1 is MNHNS, CDR2 SASEGT. The CDR3 loop reads CAATSGSYEQYF. CDR3 nucleotides: TGTGCCGCCACTAGCGGGAGCTACGAGCAGTACTTC.

This clonotype was recorded many times. This rearrangement joins TRBV6-5 to TRBJ2-5; D tentatively fits TRBD1 or TRBD2 (5 bases each). The CDR3 has 13 amino acids. The V gene lost 7 bases and the J gene lost 0 bases, with 9 bases spanning the gap. CDR1 and CDR2 from the germline V gene are MNHEY and SVGAGI. The CDR3 here is CASMGTNQETQYF. CDR3 sequence (DNA): TGTGCCAGCATGGGGACGAACCAAGAGACCCAGTACTTC.

At least ten counts were recorded for this clonotype. J is TRBJ2-7 and V is TRBV6-2 or TRBV6-3; D not resolved. The germline V and J ends were trimmed by 7 bases and 4 bases, with 8 bases remaining between them. This CDR3 comprises 11 residues. From germline, CDR1 is MNHEY and CDR2 SVGEGT. CDR3 sequence (DNA): TGTGCCAGCACCTCCCGGTACGAGCAGTACTTC. It yields the protein CASTSRYEQYF.

This clonotype was picked up many times. The rearrangement joins TRBV20-1 to TRBJ1-2; D gene uncertain. This CDR3 is built from 13 residues. Trimming cost V 5 bases and J 5 bases, with 15 bases left between them. Germline-derived CDR1 and CDR2 are DFQATT and SNEGSKA (reference sequence). The CDR3 nucleotides read TGCAGTGCTCCCCGCGAGGGCGGGTATGGCTACACCTTC. Encoded protein: CSAPREGGYGYTF.

Points on this clonotype: One end of the junction is discordant with germline, which a read error may explain. V and J are TRBV6-1 and TRBJ2-7; no firm D call. This CDR3 is 15 amino acids long. Germline CDR1 is MNHNS and CDR2 is SASEGT. CDR3 region: CASSRIRVRFYDQYF. The CDR3 DNA is TGTGCCAGCAGCCGGATCCGGGTCAGGTTCTACGATCAGTACTTC.

This chain links TRBV6-2 or TRBV6-3 with TRBJ2-7, with 9 bases fitting TRBD2. V was pared by 5 bases and J by 5 bases, with 10 bases of the junction left unmatched. The CDR3 has 15 residues. CDR1 is MNHEY, CDR2 SVGEGT, per germline. The CDR3: CASSPAGGGGDEQYF. For the CDR3, the DNA is TGTGCCAGCAGTCCCGCCGGCGGGGGGGGGGACGAGCAGTACTTC.

The sample holds many counts of this clonotype. The chain carries TRBV2 and TRBJ2-2, with 8 bases lining up with TRBD1. With V trimmed by 5 bases and J by 3 bases, 5 bases remained unmatched. The CDR3 has 15 amino acids. Germline V lookup: CDR1 SNHLY, CDR2 FYNNEI. The DNA for the CDR3 is TGTGCCAGCAGTAAGGGGACAGGCGACACCGGGGAGCTGTTTTTT. Protein: CASSKGTGDTGELFF.

This clonotype was observed many times. J is TRBJ2-5 and V is TRBV28, with D perhaps matching TRBD1 or TRBD2 (5 bases each). Per germline, CDR1 MDHEN and CDR2 SYDVKM. V was cut by 2 bases and J by 4 bases, with 8 bases left in between. The CDR3 extends over 13 amino acids. CDR3 nucleotides: TGTGCCAGCAGTTTACCAGGGAGAGAGACCCAGTACTTC. Its protein product is CASSLPGRETQYF.

This clonotype was recorded many times. The rearrangement links TRBV13 to TRBJ2-5, with 7 bases identical to TRBD1. This CDR3 contains 15 residues. V lost 2 bases, J lost 2 bases, and 5 bases stayed unmatched. In germline, CDR1 is PRHDT, CDR2 FYEKMQ (reference sequence). The CDR3 coding sequence is TGTGCCAGCAGCTTAACGGGACAGACTCAAGAGACCCAGTACTTC. Its translation is CASSLTGQTQETQYF.

Concerning this clonotype itself: This may stem from a read error, because a much larger clone lies one nucleotide away. The rearrangement links TRBV20-1 to TRBJ2-7; 8 bases are a match to TRBD1. The junction had 8 bases not matched to a gene; V was cut back by 2 bases and J by 5 bases. The CDR3 totals 14 residues. In germline, CDR1 is DFQATT, CDR2 SNEGSKA (reference sequence). The CDR3, as DNA: TGCAGTGCTAGACCCCCGGGACAGGAAAACGAGCAGTACTTC. It specifies CSARPPGQENEQYF.

This clonotype was seen ten or more times. The chain joins TRBV7-8 to TRBJ1-2, with a weak D call TRBD1 (5 bases). The CDR3 loop spans 14 amino acids. V was trimmed by 9 bases and J by 0 bases, leaving 14 bases between them. Germline CDR1 and CDR2: SGHVS and FQNEAQ. The CDR3 sequence: CASTRREANYGYTF. The DNA for the CDR3 is TGTGCCAGTACCCGCAGGGAGGCTAACTATGGCTACACCTTC.

At least ten counts were recorded for this clonotype. A single base separates this from a much larger clone, so it may be a read error. The V call is TRBV11-2, the J call TRBJ1-1; 10 positions agree with TRBD1. The CDR3 totals 13 residues. Germline V gives CDR1 SGHAT, CDR2 FQNNGV. Here the CDR3 DNA reads TGTGCCAGCAGCCAAGACAGGGGGCCTGAAGCTTCCTTT. Its translation: CASSQDRGPEASF.

This clonotype was seen just once. The chain has TRBV6-1 and TRBJ1-2, with 7 bases matching TRBD1. Looked up from germline, CDR1 is MNHNS and CDR2 is SASEGT. J gave up 4 bases and V 6 bases, and 11 bases lay outside the gene matches. The CDR3 has 15 residues. In DNA, the CDR3 is TGTGCCAGCAGAGGATCCCGGGACAGTCTCTATGGCTACACCTTC. It specifies CASRGSRDSLYGYTF.

CDR3 sequence reads: CASSLLTGSEAFF. CDR3 in DNA: TGTGCCAGCAGCCTTCTTACCGGGAGTGAAGCTTTCTTT. The chain carries TRBV12-3 or TRBV12-4 and TRBJ1-1; D is unresolved. The CDR3 extends over 13 amino acids. Trimming shortened V by 6 bases and J by 7 bases, and 15 bases separated the two germline ends.

This clonotype was found many times. The rearrangement links TRBV12-3 or TRBV12-4 to TRBJ2-7, with a weak D call TRBD1 (6 bases). The CDR3 loop spans 13 amino acids. V was trimmed by 7 bases and J by 4 bases, leaving 14 bases between them. CDR3 coding DNA: TGTGCCAGCATCTTGCAGGGGTCGTACGAGCAGTACTTC. This encodes CASILQGSYEQYF.

The rearrangement uses TRBV20-1 and TRBJ2-2; 7 nucleotides agree with TRBD1. The CDR3 runs 12 residues. Unmatched junction bases numbered 1, after V lost 6 bases and J lost 3 bases. Germline V lookup: CDR1 DFQATT, CDR2 SNEGSKA (reference sequence). The CDR3 spells CSAGGYTGELFF. In nucleotides, the CDR3 is TGCAGTGCAGGGGGCTACACCGGGGAGCTGTTTTTT.

In its sample, this clonotype was seen many times. The gene calls are TRBV19 and TRBJ1-1, with D tentatively TRBD1 (6 bases). The CDR3 totals 14 residues. Germline V gene sequence: CDR1 LNHDA, CDR2 SQIVND (reference sequence). The V gene lost 5 bases and the J gene lost 2 bases, with 12 bases spanning the gap. CDR3 coding DNA: TGTGCCAGTAGTTTGGCAGGGGCCAACACTGAAGCTTTCTTT. Encoded protein: CASSLAGANTEAFF.